This is a list of T cell receptor beta chains from one sample in a study of blood T cell repertoires in COVID-19. TCRdb keeps only in-frame clones here, not all; method: immunoSEQ multiplex PCR. The data contain around 55,000 clones, roughly 87% of them singletons. Material for sequencing was peripheral blood. These receptors all come from a man between 40 and 49 years old with COVID-19, enrolled during active disease. The CDR3 runs from the conserved cysteine through the conserved F or W. A D gene is named only where the DNA matches it firmly. A row's size may be missing; if present it is once, few, many or a size class.

clone size: NA; D gene: NA; J gene: TRBJ1-3; V gene: TRBV24-1; CDR3 protein: CATSDGGAGSGNTIYF; CDR3 DNA: TGTGCCACCAGTGATGGGGGCGCCGGCAGTGGAAACACCATATATTTT
clone size: NA; D gene: TRBD2; J gene: TRBJ2-5; V gene: TRBV7-2; CDR3 protein: CASSLALAGGETQYF; CDR3 DNA: TGTGCCAGCAGCTTAGCTCTAGCGGGAGGAGAGACCCAGTACTTC
clone size: NA; D gene: TRBD2; J gene: TRBJ2-1; V gene: TRBV5-4; CDR3 protein: CASSLGGGTYNEQFF; CDR3 DNA: TGTGCCAGCAGCTTAGGCGGGGGAACCTACAATGAGCAGTTCTTC
clone size: NA; D gene: TRBD1; J gene: TRBJ1-5; V gene: TRBV2; CDR3 protein: CASSELPGQGSQPQHF; CDR3 DNA: TGTGCCAGCAGTGAACTCCCGGGACAGGGTTCCCAGCCCCAGCATTTT
clone size: few; D gene: NA; J gene: TRBJ1-5; V gene: TRBV28; CDR3 protein: CASSLPPSGRDNETSNQPQHF; CDR3 DNA: TGTGCCAGCAGTTTACCCCCTTCGGGCAGGGATAACGAGACTAGCAATCAGCCCCAGCATTTT
clone size: NA; D gene: TRBD1; J gene: TRBJ1-4; V gene: TRBV28; CDR3 protein: CASSDPTGQDMIF; CDR3 DNA: TGTGCCAGCAGTGACCCAACGGGACAGGACATGATTTTT
clone size: NA; D gene: TRBD1; J gene: TRBJ1-1; V gene: TRBV2; CDR3 protein: CASSEDRGGYTEAFF; CDR3 DNA: TGTGCCAGCAGTGAGGACAGGGGAGGGTACACTGAAGCTTTCTTT
clone size: NA; D gene: NA; J gene: TRBJ1-2; V gene: TRBV5-8; CDR3 protein: CASSLTRGLRSPYGYTF; CDR3 DNA: TGTGCCAGCAGCTTGACGCGGGGATTGAGGTCCCCCTATGGCTACACCTTC
clone size: NA; D gene: NA; J gene: TRBJ1-2; V gene: TRBV29-1; CDR3 protein: CSVGGLNYGYTF; CDR3 DNA: TGCAGCGTTGGGGGCCTTAACTATGGCTACACCTTC
clone size: NA; D gene: TRBD1; J gene: TRBJ1-6; V gene: TRBV14; CDR3 protein: CASSVVGTGGSYNSPLHF; CDR3 DNA: TGTGCCAGCAGCGTGGTAGGGACAGGGGGCTCCTATAATTCACCCCTCCACTTT
clone size: NA; D gene: TRBD2; J gene: TRBJ2-3; V gene: TRBV5-1; CDR3 protein: CASSLAGASGSVTDTQYF; CDR3 DNA: TGCGCCAGCAGCTTGGCCGGGGCTAGCGGGAGTGTGACAGATACGCAGTATTTT
clone size: NA; D gene: TRBD1; J gene: TRBJ2-7; V gene: TRBV3-1/TRBV3-2; CDR3 protein: CASSEGQVYEQYF; CDR3 DNA: TGTGCCAGCAGCGAGGGACAGGTCTACGAGCAGTACTTC
clone size: NA; D gene: NA; J gene: TRBJ2-7; V gene: TRBV3-1/TRBV3-2; CDR3 protein: CASSQESSGLYEQYF; CDR3 DNA: TGTGCCAGCAGCCAAGAATCCAGCGGGCTCTACGAGCAGTACTTC
clone size: NA; D gene: NA; J gene: TRBJ2-1; V gene: TRBV10-3; CDR3 protein: CAVGTFKHNEQFF; CDR3 DNA: TGTGCCGTCGGGACATTTAAGCACAATGAGCAGTTCTTC
clone size: NA; D gene: NA; J gene: TRBJ2-7; V gene: TRBV11-3; CDR3 protein: CASSLQGRFLSYEQYF; CDR3 DNA: TGTGCCAGCAGCCTCCAGGGTAGGTTCCTATCCTACGAGCAGTACTTC
clone size: NA; D gene: TRBD2; J gene: TRBJ2-3; V gene: TRBV6-5; CDR3 protein: CASTPLAGGTPEGYF; CDR3 DNA: TGTGCCAGCACCCCCCTAGCGGGAGGGACCCCAGAGGGGTATTTT
clone size: NA; D gene: NA; J gene: TRBJ2-7; V gene: TRBV27; CDR3 protein: CASSPIGVAESSYEQYF; CDR3 DNA: TGTGCCAGCAGCCCAATTGGGGTAGCGGAGTCCTCCTACGAGCAGTACTTC
clone size: NA; D gene: TRBD1; J gene: TRBJ1-1; V gene: TRBV30; CDR3 protein: CAWRKRTGGMNTEAFF; CDR3 DNA: TGTGCCTGGAGAAAACGTACAGGGGGAATGAACACTGAAGCTTTCTTT
clone size: NA; D gene: NA; J gene: TRBJ1-2; V gene: TRBV5-1; CDR3 protein: CASSLGSGFNYGYTF; CDR3 DNA: TGCGCCAGCAGCTTGGGATCGGGTTTTAACTATGGCTACACCTTC
clone size: NA; D gene: NA; J gene: TRBJ1-4; V gene: TRBV5-4; CDR3 protein: CASSPAGGEKLFF; CDR3 DNA: TGTGCCAGCAGCCCGGCGGGGGGTGAAAAACTGTTTTTT
clone size: once; D gene: NA; J gene: TRBJ1-5; V gene: TRBV7-8; CDR3 protein: CASSLERYSNQPQHF; CDR3 DNA: TGTGCCAGCAGTCTGGAGAGGTATAGCAATCAGCCCCAGCATTTT
clone size: NA; D gene: NA; J gene: TRBJ2-7; V gene: TRBV21-1; CDR3 protein: CASSNGLWGGYEGYEQYF; CDR3 DNA: TGTGCCAGCAGCAATGGGCTTTGGGGGGGATATGAGGGCTACGAGCAGTACTTC
clone size: NA; D gene: NA; J gene: TRBJ1-6; V gene: TRBV9; CDR3 protein: CASSSGAGDNSPLHF; CDR3 DNA: TGTGCCAGCAGCTCCGGGGCAGGGGATAATTCACCCCTCCACTTT
clone size: NA; D gene: NA; J gene: TRBJ1-2; V gene: TRBV30; CDR3 protein: CAWSASTSSYTF; CDR3 DNA: TGTGCCTGGAGTGCAAGTACTAGCAGCTACACCTTC
clone size: NA; D gene: TRBD1; J gene: TRBJ1-2; V gene: TRBV30; CDR3 protein: CAWSRDREGYTF; CDR3 DNA: TGTGCCTGGAGCCGGGACAGGGAAGGCTACACCTTC
clone size: once; D gene: TRBD2; J gene: TRBJ2-1; V gene: TRBV4-1; CDR3 protein: CASSQSGLAGGGREQFF; CDR3 DNA: TGCGCCAGCAGCCAATCAGGACTAGCGGGAGGGGGTCGGGAGCAGTTCTTC
clone size: NA; D gene: TRBD2; J gene: TRBJ2-3; V gene: TRBV3-1/TRBV3-2; CDR3 protein: CASSHVAGGPDTQYF; CDR3 DNA: TGTGCCAGCAGCCACGTAGCGGGAGGGCCTGATACGCAGTATTTT
clone size: NA; D gene: NA; J gene: TRBJ1-2; V gene: TRBV30; CDR3 protein: CAWGQGGAGGYTF; CDR3 DNA: TGTGCCTGGGGTCAGGGCGGGGCTGGTGGCTACACCTTC
clone size: NA; D gene: NA; J gene: TRBJ2-2; V gene: TRBV9; CDR3 protein: CASSVSGWNTGELFF; CDR3 DNA: TGTGCCAGCAGCGTCTCAGGGTGGAACACCGGGGAGCTGTTTTTT
clone size: NA; D gene: TRBD1; J gene: TRBJ1-2; V gene: TRBV27; CDR3 protein: CASSLHRGQGYTF; CDR3 DNA: TGTGCCAGCAGTTTACACAGGGGGCAGGGCTACACCTTC
clone size: few; D gene: TRBD2; J gene: TRBJ2-7; V gene: TRBV5-1; CDR3 protein: CASSLGGLPSYEQYF; CDR3 DNA: TGCGCCAGCAGCTTGGGGGGACTACCCTCCTACGAGCAGTACTTC
clone size: NA; D gene: TRBD1; J gene: TRBJ2-7; V gene: TRBV27; CDR3 protein: CASSLYGQGFSYEQYF; CDR3 DNA: TGTGCCAGCAGTCTTTATGGACAGGGGTTCTCCTACGAGCAGTACTTC
clone size: NA; D gene: NA; J gene: TRBJ2-7; V gene: TRBV28; CDR3 protein: CASSPLGVAGDF; CDR3 DNA: TGTGCCAGCAGCCCTCTCGGGGTGGCAGGGGACTTC
clone size: NA; D gene: NA; J gene: TRBJ1-3; V gene: TRBV19; CDR3 protein: CASTRVHTIYF; CDR3 DNA: TGTGCCAGTACACGGGTGCACACCATATATTTT
clone size: once; D gene: TRBD2; J gene: TRBJ2-5; V gene: TRBV7-9; CDR3 protein: CATTSGRARETQYF; CDR3 DNA: TGTGCCACCACCAGCGGGAGGGCCCGGGAGACCCAGTACTTC
clone size: NA; D gene: NA; J gene: TRBJ2-3; V gene: TRBV24-1; CDR3 protein: CATSLGASGADTQYF; CDR3 DNA: TGTGCCACCTCACTGGGGGCCTCGGGCGCAGATACGCAGTATTTT
clone size: NA; D gene: TRBD2; J gene: TRBJ2-5; V gene: TRBV10-3; CDR3 protein: CAISEGLAGGQTQYF; CDR3 DNA: TGTGCCATCAGTGAAGGACTAGCGGGAGGTCAGACCCAGTACTTC
clone size: NA; D gene: TRBD2; J gene: TRBJ2-3; V gene: TRBV5-4; CDR3 protein: CASSLLAGVDTQYF; CDR3 DNA: TGTGCCAGCAGCCTGCTAGCGGGAGTGGATACGCAGTATTTT
clone size: NA; D gene: NA; J gene: TRBJ1-6; V gene: TRBV14; CDR3 protein: CASSLTRRARSSPLHF; CDR3 DNA: TGTGCCAGCAGCCTTACAAGGAGGGCAAGGAGTTCACCCCTCCACTTT
clone size: NA; D gene: NA; J gene: TRBJ1-2; V gene: TRBV4-1; CDR3 protein: CASSQDSWGYTF; CDR3 DNA: TGCGCCAGCAGCCAAGATAGCTGGGGCTACACCTTC
clone size: NA; D gene: TRBD1; J gene: TRBJ1-2; V gene: TRBV13; CDR3 protein: CASSSDRGDYGYTF; CDR3 DNA: TGTGCCAGCAGCTCGGACAGGGGGGACTATGGCTACACCTTC
clone size: NA; D gene: NA; J gene: TRBJ2-3; V gene: TRBV19; CDR3 protein: CASSIQWGLGTDTQYF; CDR3 DNA: TGTGCCAGTAGTATCCAATGGGGACTCGGCACAGATACGCAGTATTTT
clone size: NA; D gene: NA; J gene: TRBJ2-3; V gene: TRBV20-1; CDR3 protein: CSASVAKRSSTDTQYF; CDR3 DNA: TGCAGTGCTAGTGTAGCTAAGCGGAGTAGCACAGATACGCAGTATTTT
clone size: NA; D gene: TRBD1; J gene: TRBJ1-3; V gene: TRBV30; CDR3 protein: CAWVGDRISGNTIYF; CDR3 DNA: TGTGCCTGGGTCGGGGACAGGATCTCTGGAAACACCATATATTTT
clone size: NA; D gene: TRBD1; J gene: TRBJ2-3; V gene: TRBV7-8; CDR3 protein: CASSFTGDQSTDTQYF; CDR3 DNA: TGTGCCAGCAGCTTTACAGGGGATCAAAGCACAGATACGCAGTATTTT
clone size: medium-sized; D gene: TRBD2; J gene: TRBJ2-7; V gene: TRBV28; CDR3 protein: CASSYRGDYEQYF; CDR3 DNA: TGTGCCAGCAGTTACCGGGGGGACTACGAGCAGTACTTC
clone size: NA; D gene: TRBD1; J gene: TRBJ1-1; V gene: TRBV6-5; CDR3 protein: CASRRTGGYTEAFF; CDR3 DNA: TGTGCCAGCAGGCGGACAGGGGGCTACACTGAAGCTTTCTTT
clone size: NA; D gene: NA; J gene: TRBJ1-1; V gene: TRBV13; CDR3 protein: CASSPGLISRSNTEAFF; CDR3 DNA: TGTGCCAGCAGCCCCGGCCTTATCTCCAGGTCGAACACTGAAGCTTTCTTT
clone size: few; D gene: NA; J gene: TRBJ1-6; V gene: TRBV12-3/TRBV12-4; CDR3 protein: CASSWARNSPLHF; CDR3 DNA: TGTGCCAGCAGTTGGGCGAGAAATTCACCCCTCCACTTT
clone size: NA; D gene: TRBD1; J gene: TRBJ2-2; V gene: TRBV25-1; CDR3 protein: CASADRGPGELFF; CDR3 DNA: TGTGCCAGCGCAGACAGGGGGCCCGGGGAGCTGTTTTTT
clone size: NA; D gene: TRBD1; J gene: TRBJ1-2; V gene: TRBV25-1; CDR3 protein: CASLSPGGGYTF; CDR3 DNA: TGTGCCAGCTTATCACCAGGGGGAGGCTACACCTTC
clone size: NA; D gene: TRBD1; J gene: TRBJ1-3; V gene: TRBV11-2; CDR3 protein: CASSSGTVSGNTIYF; CDR3 DNA: TGTGCCAGCAGCTCTGGGACAGTCTCTGGAAACACCATATATTTT
clone size: NA; D gene: TRBD1; J gene: TRBJ2-1; V gene: TRBV27; CDR3 protein: CASSSTPPSRTGLYNEQFF; CDR3 DNA: TGTGCCAGCAGTTCGACCCCCCCCTCTCGGACAGGGCTCTACAATGAGCAGTTCTTC